The present TCR beta chain was sequenced within a study of cytomegalovirus exposure and HLA in healthy donors. The PCR was carried out with 60 Vbeta primers and 13 Jbeta primers. The authors' processing: The authors later counted roughly 87 million unique TCR beta chains, some 10 million of them shared. The protocol was immunoSEQ multiplex PCR, while the TCRdb copy is restricted to in-frame clones and leaves out a portion. For V, J and clone size, that table is used; D and trimming come from the DNA. Among around 160,000 clones listed, 80% to 90% were seen once. Nominal health characterized the donors when sampled, though unrecorded immune exposures were likely. Trimming stripped 2 bases from V and 4 bases from J, with 11 bases between. CDR1 and CDR2 (germline): SGDLS, YYNGEE. CDR3 length equals 14 residues.

The V call is TRBV9, the J call TRBJ2-3, with D possibly TRBD1 on 5 matching bases. This TCR was recovered from a young man in good health and CMV-seropositive. The material sequenced was PBMCs. CDR3 loop: CASSVKGFPDTQYF. The CDR3 DNA sequence: TGTGCCAGCAGCGTCAAGGGGTTCCCAGATACGCAGTATTTT.